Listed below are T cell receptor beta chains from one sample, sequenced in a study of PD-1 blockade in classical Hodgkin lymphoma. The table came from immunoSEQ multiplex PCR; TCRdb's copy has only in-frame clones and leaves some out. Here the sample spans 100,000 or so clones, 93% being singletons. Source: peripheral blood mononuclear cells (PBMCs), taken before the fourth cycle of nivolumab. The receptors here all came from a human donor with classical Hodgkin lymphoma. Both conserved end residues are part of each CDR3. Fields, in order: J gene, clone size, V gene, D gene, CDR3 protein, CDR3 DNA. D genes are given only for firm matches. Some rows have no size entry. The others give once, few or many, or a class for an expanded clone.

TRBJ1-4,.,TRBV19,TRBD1,CASSSAKGAHLREKLFF,TGTGCCAGTAGTTCCGCGAAGGGGGCCCACCTTCGTGAAAAACTGTTTTTT
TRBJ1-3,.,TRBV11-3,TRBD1,CASSRGTGENSGNTIYF,TGTGCCAGCAGCCGCGGGACAGGGGAAAACTCTGGAAACACCATATATTTT
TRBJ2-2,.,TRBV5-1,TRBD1,CASSLSGGASNTGELFF,TGCGCCAGCAGCTTGTCAGGGGGCGCTTCGAACACCGGGGAGCTGTTTTTT
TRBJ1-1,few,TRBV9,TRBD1,CASSTQTGSEAFF,TGTGCCAGCAGCACCCAGACAGGGAGTGAAGCTTTCTTT
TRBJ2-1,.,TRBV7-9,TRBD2,CASSSRTSGRFPHPDEQFF,TGTGCCAGCAGCTCCCGGACTAGCGGGAGGTTTCCACATCCCGATGAGCAGTTCTTC
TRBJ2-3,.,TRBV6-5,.,CASRGGPTDTQYF,TGTGCCAGCAGGGGGGGGCCCACAGATACGCAGTATTTT
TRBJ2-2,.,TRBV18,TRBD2,CASSPTSGSVTGELFF,TGTGCCAGCTCACCGACTAGCGGGAGCGTCACCGGGGAGCTGTTTTTT
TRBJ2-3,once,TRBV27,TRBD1,CASIFRMAGQVRTDTQYF,TGTGCCAGCATCTTCCGGATGGCGGGACAGGTCCGCACAGATACGCAGTATTTT
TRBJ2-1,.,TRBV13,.,CASSSYRGGIPSLNEQFF,TGTGCCAGCAGCTCATATAGGGGGGGAATCCCTTCTCTCAATGAGCAGTTCTTC
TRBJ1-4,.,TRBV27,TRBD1,CASGRQGWDEKLFF,TGTGCCAGCGGAAGACAGGGATGGGATGAAAAACTGTTTTTT
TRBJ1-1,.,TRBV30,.,CAWKARVRPEAFF,TGTGCCTGGAAAGCCAGGGTCAGACCTGAAGCTTTCTTT
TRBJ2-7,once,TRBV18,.,CASSPDYAGEQYF,TGTGCCAGCTCACCTGACTACGCTGGGGAGCAGTACTTC
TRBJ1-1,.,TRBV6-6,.,CASSPTRGGFRAFF,TGTGCCAGCAGCCCCACCAGGGGTGGCTTTCGGGCTTTCTTT
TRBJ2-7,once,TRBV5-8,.,CASSLTPGLYEQYF,TGTGCCAGCAGCTTAACTCCAGGCCTCTACGAGCAGTACTTC
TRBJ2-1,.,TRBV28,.,CASSLDPYNEQFF,TGTGCCAGCAGTTTAGACCCGTACAATGAGCAGTTCTTC
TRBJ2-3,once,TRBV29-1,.,CSAQRALLDTQYF,TGCAGCGCCCAGAGGGCTCTCCTCGATACGCAGTATTTT
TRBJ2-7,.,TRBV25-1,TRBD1,CASSAGTGGTYEQYF,TGTGCCAGCAGTGCCGGGACAGGGGGGACCTACGAGCAGTACTTC
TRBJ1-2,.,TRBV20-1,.,CSARLRDGYTF,TGCAGTGCTAGGCTCCGGGACGGCTACACCTTC
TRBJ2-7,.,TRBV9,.,CASSVSPLVPLYEQYF,TGTGCCAGCAGCGTTTCCCCACTGGTCCCCCTCTACGAGCAGTACTTC
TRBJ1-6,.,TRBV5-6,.,CASSLVRNSPLHF,TGTGCCAGCAGCTTGGTCAGGAATTCACCCCTCCACTTT
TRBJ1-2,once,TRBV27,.,CASSLEGGRWFNYGYTF,TGTGCCAGCAGTCTGGAAGGGGGGAGATGGTTTAACTATGGCTACACCTTC
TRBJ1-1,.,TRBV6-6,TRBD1,CASSYPLDREDTEAFF,TGTGCCAGCAGTTACCCCCTCGACAGGGAGGACACTGAAGCTTTCTTT
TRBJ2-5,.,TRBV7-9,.,CASSLAGRLQETQYF,TGTGCCAGCAGCTTAGCGGGACGGCTCCAAGAGACCCAGTACTTC
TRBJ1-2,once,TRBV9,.,CSGDGYTF,TGTTCAGGGGACGGCTACACCTTC
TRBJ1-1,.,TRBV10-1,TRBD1,CASSRTGSNTEAFF,TGCGCCAGCAGCCGGACAGGGTCGAACACTGAAGCTTTCTTT
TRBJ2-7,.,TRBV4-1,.,CASSQGVVQYF,TGCGCCAGCAGCCAAGGAGTCGTGCAGTACTTC
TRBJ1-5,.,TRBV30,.,CAWSGGTFDQPQHF,TGTGCCTGGAGTGGCGGGACATTCGATCAGCCCCAGCATTTT
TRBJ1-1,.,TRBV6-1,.,CASKRGSFTEAFF,TGTGCCAGCAAGAGGGGGTCTTTCACTGAAGCTTTCTTT
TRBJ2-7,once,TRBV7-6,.,CASSPTSSYEQYF,TGTGCCAGCAGCCCGACGAGCTCCTACGAGCAGTACTTC
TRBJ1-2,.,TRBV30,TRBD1,CAWTGGHYGYTF,TGTGCCTGGACAGGGGGACACTATGGCTACACCTTC
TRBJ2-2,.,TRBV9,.,CASSVLGQNTGELFF,TGTGCCAGCAGCGTTCTCGGGCAGAACACCGGGGAGCTGTTTTTT
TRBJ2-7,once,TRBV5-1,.,CASSSHTSYEQYF,TGCGCCAGCAGCTCCCATACTAGCTACGAGCAGTACTTC
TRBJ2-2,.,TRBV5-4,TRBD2,CASSFKREIAGELFF,TGTGCCAGCAGCTTTAAGCGGGAGATAGCCGGGGAGCTGTTTTTT
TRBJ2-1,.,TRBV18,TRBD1,CASQADRDNEQFF,TGTGCCAGCCAAGCCGACAGGGACAATGAGCAGTTCTTC
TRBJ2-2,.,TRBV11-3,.,CASSSSNLGHKNTGELFF,TGTGCCAGCAGCTCCTCAAATTTGGGCCATAAGAACACCGGGGAGCTGTTTTTT
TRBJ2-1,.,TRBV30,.,CAWIQTRTAYNEQFF,TGTGCCTGGATACAGACTAGAACGGCCTACAATGAGCAGTTCTTC
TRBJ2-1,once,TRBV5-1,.,CASSLGRTATYNEQFF,TGCGCCAGCAGCTTGGGGCGGACTGCTACCTACAATGAGCAGTTCTTC
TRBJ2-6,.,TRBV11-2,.,CASSLAGHPGADVLTF,TGTGCCAGCAGCTTGGCAGGTCACCCCGGAGCCGACGTCCTGACTTTC
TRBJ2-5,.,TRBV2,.,CASSPDRAETQYF,TGTGCCAGCAGCCCGGACAGAGCGGAGACCCAGTACTTC
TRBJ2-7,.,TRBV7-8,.,CASSLVGGSYEQYF,TGTGCCAGCAGCTTAGTAGGAGGGTCCTACGAGCAGTACTTC
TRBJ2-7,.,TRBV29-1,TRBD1,CSVETGGEQYF,TGCAGCGTAGAAACAGGGGGCGAGCAGTACTTC
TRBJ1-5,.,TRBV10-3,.,CAISGGMGPQHF,TGTGCCATCAGTGGTGGAATGGGGCCCCAGCATTTT
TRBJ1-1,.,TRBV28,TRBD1,CASSSTRGLSTEAFF,TGTGCCAGCAGTTCGACCAGGGGGTTGAGCACTGAAGCTTTCTTT
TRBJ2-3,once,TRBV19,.,CASSLRDTSPNTQYF,TGTGCCAGTAGCCTCCGGGACACCTCTCCAAATACGCAGTATTTT
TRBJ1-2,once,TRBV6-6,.,CASSYSMFRRNYGYTF,TGTGCCAGCAGTTACTCGATGTTCAGGCGGAACTATGGCTACACCTTC
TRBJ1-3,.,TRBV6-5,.,CASSYSPAGSGNTIYF,TGTGCCAGCAGTTACTCGCCCGCAGGGTCTGGAAACACCATATATTTT
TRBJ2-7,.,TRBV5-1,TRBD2,CASSLIGPVPREQKGGYEQYF,TGCGCCAGCAGCTTAATCGGTCCGGTGCCGCGGGAGCAAAAAGGTGGATACGAGCAGTACTTC
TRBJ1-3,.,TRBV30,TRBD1,CAWSADRGSGNTIYF,TGTGCCTGGAGTGCCGACAGGGGCTCTGGAAACACCATATATTTT
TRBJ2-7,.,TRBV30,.,CAWSVGLLKYF,TGTGCCTGGAGTGTAGGGTTGTTGAAGTACTTC
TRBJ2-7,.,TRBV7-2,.,CASSSALGFSSVYEQYF,TGTGCCAGCAGCTCGGCCCTCGGCTTCTCGTCCGTCTACGAGCAGTACTTC
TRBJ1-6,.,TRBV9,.,CASSVARESPLHF,TGTGCCAGCAGCGTAGCTCGAGAGTCACCCCTCCACTTT
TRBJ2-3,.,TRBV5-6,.,CASSLRPISDTQYF,TGTGCCAGCAGCTTGCGCCCTATTAGCGATACGCAGTATTTT
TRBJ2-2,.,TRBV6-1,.,CASSLEVETGELFF,TGTGCCAGCAGTCTCGAAGTTGAGACCGGGGAGCTGTTTTTT
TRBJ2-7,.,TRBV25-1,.,CASSPKSAGRSYEQYF,TGTGCCAGCAGTCCAAAATCAGCTGGGAGATCCTACGAGCAGTACTTC
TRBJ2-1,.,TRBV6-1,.,CATLRGRGRNEQFF,TGTGCCACCCTCAGGGGGAGGGGGCGAAATGAGCAGTTCTTC
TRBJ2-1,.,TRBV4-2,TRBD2,CASSRHTSGTHNEQFF,TGTGCCAGCAGCCGCCATACTAGCGGGACGCACAATGAGCAGTTCTTC
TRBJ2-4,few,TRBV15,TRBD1,CATSRQGAVRNIQYF,TGTGCCACCAGCAGACAGGGGGCGGTCAGGAACATTCAGTACTTC
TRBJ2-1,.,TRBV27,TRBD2,CASSYSGYNEQFF,TGTGCCAGCAGTTATAGCGGGTACAATGAGCAGTTCTTC
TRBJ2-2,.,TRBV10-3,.,CAISDFKRNTGELFF,TGTGCCATCAGTGATTTCAAGAGGAACACCGGGGAGCTGTTTTTT